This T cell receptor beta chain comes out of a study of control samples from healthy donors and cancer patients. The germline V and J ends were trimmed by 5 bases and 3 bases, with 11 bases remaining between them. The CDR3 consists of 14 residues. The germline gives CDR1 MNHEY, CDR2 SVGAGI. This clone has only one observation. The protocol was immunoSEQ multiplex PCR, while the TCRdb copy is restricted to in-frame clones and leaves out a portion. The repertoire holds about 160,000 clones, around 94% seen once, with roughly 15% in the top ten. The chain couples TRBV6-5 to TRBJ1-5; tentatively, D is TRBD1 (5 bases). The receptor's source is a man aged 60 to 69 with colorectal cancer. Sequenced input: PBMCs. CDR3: CASSKGSSNQPQHF. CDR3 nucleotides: TGTGCCAGCAGTAAGGGGTCTTCCAATCAGCCCCAGCATTTT.